This record concerns one T cell receptor (beta chain) sequence. Antigen: not known. Germline is not matched at one junction end, which may reflect a read error. TCRdb recomputed calls from the 5' RACE reads with MiXCR, one row per CDR3 protein. The sample lists roughly 1,500,000 distinct CDR3 sequences, less than 35% seen once, with about 0.27% in the top ten. This record comes from a study of identical twins. Study-wide points: It was cross-sectional statistical analysis, not following the same donors, that the conclusions relied on.

The receptor comes from a newborn girl in good health. Sequencing used cord blood.

This chain's CDR3 is CASSSLSLSPPHF. The CDR3 DNA sequence: TGTGCCAGCAGTTCCCTTTCGTTATCACCCCCCCACTTT. The V and J genes are TRBV27 and TRBJ1-6, with no clear D. The length of the CDR3 is 13 residues. CDR1 is MNHEY, CDR2 SMNVEV, per germline (reference sequence).